The TCR beta chain described here comes from a study of T cells after posttransplantation cyclophosphamide. CDR1 and CDR2 (germline): SGHTA, FQGNSA. The CDR3 sequence is 15 residues long. J lost 10 bases, V lost 5 bases, and 10 bases had no gene match. Data came from immunoSEQ multiplex PCR; TCRdb stores just in-frame clones and leaves some out. This sample has about 39,000 clones, each found more than once. This clone was counted at least ten times. The receptor comes from a woman between 45 and 65 years old in good health and a related stem cell transplant donor. Sequences were obtained from PBMCs. The rearrangement joins TRBV7-2 to TRBJ2-1; 11 bases are a match to TRBD2. The CDR3: CASSTGTSGPKEQFF. CDR3 in DNA: TGTGCCAGCAGCACCGGGACTAGCGGCCCAAAGGAGCAGTTCTTC.